This T cell receptor (beta chain) is drawn from a study of T-cell memory formation after mild COVID-19. The germline CDR1 and CDR2 sequences are SGHAT and FQNNGV. J lost 4 bases, V lost 3 bases, and 6 bases had no gene match. This CDR3 has 14 amino acids. TCRdb ran MiXCR on the 5' RACE reads and lists one entry per CDR3 protein. The sample consists of about half a million distinct CDR3 sequences, around a sixth of them appearing once. This clonotype occurred a few times. This receptor was obtained from an adult woman who had mild COVID-19 (a few samples of this study predate the infection). Cell type and time point are not known. The chain joins TRBV11-2 to TRBJ2-7; 7 bases fit TRBD2. Source material: PBMCs or a T cell subset sorted from them (not recorded which). CDR3 sequence: CASSFTGGTYEQYF. The CDR3 nucleotides read TGTGCCAGCAGCTTCACGGGAGGAACGTACGAGCAGTACTTC. Full variable domain (missing parts from reference TRBV11-2 and TRBJ2-7): EAGVAQSPRYKIIEKRQSVAFWCNPISGHATLYWYQQILGQGPKLLIQFQNNGVVDDSQLPKDRFSAERLKGVDSTLKIQPAKLEDSAVYLCASSFTGGTYEQYFGPGTRLTVT.